This TCR beta chain was sequenced in a study of blood T cells in healthy people across ages (dated by TCRdb to between 2015 and 2017). At the level of the whole study: In model experiments, roughly one uniquely barcoded TCR beta cDNA molecule per two T cells was captured by template switching. To avoid experimental bias, donors of different ages were distributed randomly across sequencing lanes. The donors were split into four age groups: young (average 16 years), middle-aged (39), aged (approximately 60) and long-lived (under 90). Using the same blood draw, the study looked at two additional independent replicas of 1 million unique cDNA reads for two donors, one aged 18 to 29 and the other aged 80 or older. To track age-related changes in TCR beta repertoire diversity, the study relied on deep sequencing normalized with unique cDNA molecular identifiers.

The roughly 37 donors, aged roughly 6 to 100 years, were systemically healthy Caucasian individuals from Russia. Ten milliliters of peripheral blood were collected from each donor into EDTA-treated Vacutainer tubes. Ficoll-Paque density-gradient centrifugation was used to isolate PBMCs, with at least 6.5 million per sample. Total RNA was extracted from PBMCs with Trizol reagent, with at least 5.5 micrograms obtained per sample. The percentages of naive CD45RAhigh/CD27high T cells were determined by flow cytometry on a PBMC aliquot from every donor. This clonotype was detected once. This clone's antigen is unknown. Base qualities are missing; no much larger clone stands one base away. Weak support is all one read offers. Based on the germline V gene, the CDR1 and CDR2 sequences are SGHTA and FQGNSA. The CDR3 holds 15 amino acids from the cysteine to the phenylalanine. The kept DNA is CDR3 alone, 45 bases in frame from the first base.

Libraries were prepared through 5' RACE. Sequencing took place on an Illumina HiSeq 2500. A second PCR of about 7 to 12 cycles was run with a J-beta primer mix and a sample-barcoded 5' primer. A unique molecular identifier was introduced onto each TCR beta cDNA molecule by a template-switch 5' adaptor carrying 12 random nucleotides. At least 3 million CDR3-containing paired-end reads were obtained from each sample. All of the RNA was converted into first-strand cDNA using the Mint cDNA synthesis kit, with a TRBC-specific oligonucleotide serving as the primer. Following uracil-DNA glycosylase treatment, a first 18-cycle PCR with universal primers M1SS and BC2_uni_R was performed on all cDNA. Under the source paper's analysis protocol: Normalization of each sample was performed by random selection of 1 million high-quality reads, each carrying a distinct molecular identifier. Instead of being binned into consensus sequences, reads that shared molecular identifiers were thrown out. CDR3 identification, clonotype clustering and error correction used MiTCR with a Q25 quality threshold and the strictest error-elimination algorithm. A nonparametric unseen species model with Euler transformation was used to estimate lower-bound total TCR beta diversity. The raw public data were reprocessed by TCRdb itself: fastp quality trimming at Q25, MiXCR clonotype calling, in-frame beta chains only. Under each unique CDR3 protein, matching rows form one entry showing the most common genes and DNA. The V and J calls and clone size come from TCRdb's table, not from the authors' own analysis. The sample yields about 640,000 distinct CDR3 sequences; roughly 50% were counted once. Roughly 34% of the sample comes from the top ten.

Results the study describes overall, beyond this receptor: Observed TCR beta diversity correlated strongly with the percentage of naive T cells measured by flow cytometry. Since profiling was done on bulk unsorted PBMCs, naive and antigen-experienced compartments could not be conclusively compared. Compared with the aged group, more naive CD4+ T cells, fewer expanded clones and increased TCR diversity were shown by the long-lived group, suggesting age selection. Donor CMV infection status was unknown, potentially confounding age-related changes in expanded clonotypes. As age increased, observed TCR beta diversity per million T cells dropped in a roughly linear way, and a significant reduction was already evident by age 40. Estimates of total diversity from one million sequenced T cells were regarded as lower bounds and underestimates.

The sequence derives from a man aged 60-69 years in good health. Sequencing input: blood. The chain is encoded by TRBV7-2 joined to TRBJ2-4, and possibly TRBD2, on 5 matching bases. The DNA matches TRBJ2-7 better at its end, which makes the J call doubtful. The CDR3 sequence is CASSLARVKSYEQYF. In nucleotide form, the sequence is TGTGCCAGCAGCTTAGCGCGGGTGAAATCCTACGAGCAGTACTTC.